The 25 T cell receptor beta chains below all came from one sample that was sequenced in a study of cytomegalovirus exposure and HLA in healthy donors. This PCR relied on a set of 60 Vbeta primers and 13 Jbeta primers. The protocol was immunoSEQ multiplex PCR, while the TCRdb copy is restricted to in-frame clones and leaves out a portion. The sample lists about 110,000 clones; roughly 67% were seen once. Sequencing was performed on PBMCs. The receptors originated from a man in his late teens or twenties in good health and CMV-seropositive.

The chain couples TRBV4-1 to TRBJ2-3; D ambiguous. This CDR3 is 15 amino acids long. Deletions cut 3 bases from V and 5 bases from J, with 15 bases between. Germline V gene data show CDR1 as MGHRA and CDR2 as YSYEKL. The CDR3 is CASSHTSKAIDTQYF. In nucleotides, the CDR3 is TGCGCCAGCAGCCACACGAGTAAAGCAATAGATACGCAGTATTTT.

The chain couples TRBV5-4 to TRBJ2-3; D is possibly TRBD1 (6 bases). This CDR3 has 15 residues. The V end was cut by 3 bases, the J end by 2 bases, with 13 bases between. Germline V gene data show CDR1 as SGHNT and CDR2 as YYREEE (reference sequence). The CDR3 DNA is TGTGCCAGCAGCTATTCCGGGACACACACAGATACGCAGTATTTT. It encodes CASSYSGTHTDTQYF. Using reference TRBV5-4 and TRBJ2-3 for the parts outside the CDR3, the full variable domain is ETGVTQSPTHLIKTRGQQVTLRCSSQSGHNTVSWYQQALGQGPQFIFQYYREEENGRGNFPPRFSGLQFPNYSSELNVNALELDDSALYLCASSYSGTHTDTQYFGPGTRLTVL.

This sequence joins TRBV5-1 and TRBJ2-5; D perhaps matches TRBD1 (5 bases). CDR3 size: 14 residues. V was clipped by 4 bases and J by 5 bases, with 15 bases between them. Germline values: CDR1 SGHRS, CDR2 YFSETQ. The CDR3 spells CASSRTLAGETQYF. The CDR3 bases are TGCGCCAGCAGCCGAACGCTGGCAGGGGAGACCCAGTACTTC. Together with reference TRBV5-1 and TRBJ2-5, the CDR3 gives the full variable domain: KAGVTQTPRYLIKTRGQQVTLSCSPISGHRSVSWYQQTPGQGLQFLFEYFSETQRNKGNFPGRFSGRQFSNSRSEMNVSTLELGDSALYLCASSRTLAGETQYFGPGTRLLVL.

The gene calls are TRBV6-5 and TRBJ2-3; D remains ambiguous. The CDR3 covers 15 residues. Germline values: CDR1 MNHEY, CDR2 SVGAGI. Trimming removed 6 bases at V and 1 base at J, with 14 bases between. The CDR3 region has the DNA TGTGCCAGCAGCCCGTCGTGGCCAGGCACAGATACGCAGTATTTT. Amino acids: CASSPSWPGTDTQYF.

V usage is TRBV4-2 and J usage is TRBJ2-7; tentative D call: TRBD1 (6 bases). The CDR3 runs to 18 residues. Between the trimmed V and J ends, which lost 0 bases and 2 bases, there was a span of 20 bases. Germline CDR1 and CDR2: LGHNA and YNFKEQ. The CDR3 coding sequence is TGTGCCAGCAGCCAAGAAGGTGGGGGACACTGGGGAGCCTACGAGCAGTACTTC. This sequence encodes CASSQEGGGHWGAYEQYF.

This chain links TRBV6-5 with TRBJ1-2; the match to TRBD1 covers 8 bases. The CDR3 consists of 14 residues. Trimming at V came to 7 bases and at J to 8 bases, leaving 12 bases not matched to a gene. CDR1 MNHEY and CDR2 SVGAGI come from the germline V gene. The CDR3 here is CASTEQGGAGGYTF. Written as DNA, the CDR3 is TGTGCCAGCACCGAACAGGGGGGCGCGGGGGGCTACACCTTC.

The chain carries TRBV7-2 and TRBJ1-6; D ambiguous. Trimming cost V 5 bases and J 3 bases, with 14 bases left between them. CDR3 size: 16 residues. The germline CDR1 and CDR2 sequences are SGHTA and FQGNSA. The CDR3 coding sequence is TGTGCCAGCAGCACTCAGGCAGACTACTATAATTCACCCCTCCACTTT. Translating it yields CASSTQADYYNSPLHF. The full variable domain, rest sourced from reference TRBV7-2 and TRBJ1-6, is GAGVSQSPSNKVTEKGKDVELRCDPISGHTALYWYRQSLGQGLEFLIYFQGNSAPDKSGLPSDRFSAERTGGSVSTLTIQRTQQEDSAVYLCASSTQADYYNSPLHFGNGTRLTVT.

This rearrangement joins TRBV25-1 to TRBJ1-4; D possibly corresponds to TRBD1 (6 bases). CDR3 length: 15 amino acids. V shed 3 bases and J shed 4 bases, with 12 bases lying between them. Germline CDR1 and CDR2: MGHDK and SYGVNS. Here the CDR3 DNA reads TGTGCCAGCAGTGATCCCGGACAGCTTAATGAAAAACTGTTTTTT. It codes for CASSDPGQLNEKLFF.

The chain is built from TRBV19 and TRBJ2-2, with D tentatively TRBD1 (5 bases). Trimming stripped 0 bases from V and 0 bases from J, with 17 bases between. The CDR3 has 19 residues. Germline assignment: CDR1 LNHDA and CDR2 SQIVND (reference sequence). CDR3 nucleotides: TGTGCCAGTAGTATAGATCTATGGGGCAACGTCGCGAACACCGGGGAGCTGTTTTTT. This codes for CASSIDLWGNVANTGELFF.

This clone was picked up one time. CDR3 residues: CASSQTRVFDYGYTF. The CDR3 DNA follows: TGCGCCAGCAGCCAAACCAGGGTTTTTGACTATGGCTACACCTTC. The chain carries TRBV4-1 and TRBJ1-2; tentative D call: TRBD1 (5 bases). The CDR3 runs to 15 residues. Trimming pared 2 bases from V and 3 bases from J, leaving 13 bases between. Germline CDR1 MGHRA, CDR2 YSYEKL.

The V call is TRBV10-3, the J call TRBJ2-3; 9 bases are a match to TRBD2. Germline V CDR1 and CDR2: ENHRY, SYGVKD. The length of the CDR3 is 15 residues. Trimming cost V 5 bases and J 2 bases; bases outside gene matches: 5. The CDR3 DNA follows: TGTGCCATCAGTTTAGCGGGGGCCATCACAGATACGCAGTATTTT. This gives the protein CAISLAGAITDTQYF.

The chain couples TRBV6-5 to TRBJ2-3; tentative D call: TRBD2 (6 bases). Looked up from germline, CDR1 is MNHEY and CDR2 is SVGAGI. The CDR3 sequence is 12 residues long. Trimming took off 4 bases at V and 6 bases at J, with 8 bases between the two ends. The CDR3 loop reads CASSSAGDTQYF. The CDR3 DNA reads TGTGCCAGCAGTTCCGCGGGGGATACGCAGTATTTT.

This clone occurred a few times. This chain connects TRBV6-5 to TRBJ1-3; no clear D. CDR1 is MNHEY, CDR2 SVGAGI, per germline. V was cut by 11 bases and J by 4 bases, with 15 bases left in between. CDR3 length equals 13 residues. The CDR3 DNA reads TGTGCCGCCTCGAAAGCGCGGGGAAACACCATATATTTT. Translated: CAASKARGNTIYF.

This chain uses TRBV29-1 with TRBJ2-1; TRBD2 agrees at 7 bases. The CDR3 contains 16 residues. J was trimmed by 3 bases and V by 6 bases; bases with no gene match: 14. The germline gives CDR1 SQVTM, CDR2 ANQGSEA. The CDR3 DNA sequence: TGCAGCGTCACCGACCCCCCGGGAGGAAACTACAATGAGCAGTTCTTC. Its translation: CSVTDPPGGNYNEQFF.

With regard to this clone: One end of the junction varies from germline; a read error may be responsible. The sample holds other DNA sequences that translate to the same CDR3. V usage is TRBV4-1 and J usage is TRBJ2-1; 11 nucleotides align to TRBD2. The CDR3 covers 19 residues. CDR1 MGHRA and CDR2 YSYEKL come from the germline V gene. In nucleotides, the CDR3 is TGCGCCAGCAGCCAAGTCCCTAGCGGGGGGATGAGCTCCTACAATGAACAGTTCTTC. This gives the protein CASSQVPSGGMSSYNEQFF.

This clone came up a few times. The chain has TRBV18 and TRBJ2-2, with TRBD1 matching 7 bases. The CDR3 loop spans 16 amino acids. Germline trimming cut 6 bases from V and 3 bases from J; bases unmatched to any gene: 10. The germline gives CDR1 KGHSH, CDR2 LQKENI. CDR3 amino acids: CASSLLGTADTGELFF. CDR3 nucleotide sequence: TGTGCCAGCTCCCTCCTGGGGACAGCCGACACCGGGGAGCTGTTTTTT.

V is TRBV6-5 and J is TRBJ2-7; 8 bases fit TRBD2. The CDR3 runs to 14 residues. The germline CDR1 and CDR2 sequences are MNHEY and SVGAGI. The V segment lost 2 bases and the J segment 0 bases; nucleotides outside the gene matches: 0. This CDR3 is CASSYGTSSYEQYV. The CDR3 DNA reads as TGTGCCAGCAGTTACGGGACTAGCTCCTACGAGCAGTACGTC.

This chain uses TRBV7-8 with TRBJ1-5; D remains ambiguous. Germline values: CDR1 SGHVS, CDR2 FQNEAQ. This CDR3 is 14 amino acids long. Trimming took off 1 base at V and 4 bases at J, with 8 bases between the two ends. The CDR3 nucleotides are TGTGCCAGCAGCTTAGGGGCAGCAAATCAGCCCCAGCATTTT. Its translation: CASSLGAANQPQHF.

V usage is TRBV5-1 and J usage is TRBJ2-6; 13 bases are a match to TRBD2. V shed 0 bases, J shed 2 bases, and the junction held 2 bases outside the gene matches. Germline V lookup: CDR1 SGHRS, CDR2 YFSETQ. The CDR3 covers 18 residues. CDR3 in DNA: TGCGCCAGCAGCTTGGGTGGGACTAGCGGGGCTGGGGCCAACGTCCTGACTTTC. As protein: CASSLGGTSGAGANVLTF.

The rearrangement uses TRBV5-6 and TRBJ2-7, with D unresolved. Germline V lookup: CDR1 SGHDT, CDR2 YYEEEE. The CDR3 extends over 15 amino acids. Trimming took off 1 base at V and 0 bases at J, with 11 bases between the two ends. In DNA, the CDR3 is TGTGCCAGCAGCTTGAACGGTAGGAGCTCCTACGAGCAGTACTTC. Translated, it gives CASSLNGRSSYEQYF.

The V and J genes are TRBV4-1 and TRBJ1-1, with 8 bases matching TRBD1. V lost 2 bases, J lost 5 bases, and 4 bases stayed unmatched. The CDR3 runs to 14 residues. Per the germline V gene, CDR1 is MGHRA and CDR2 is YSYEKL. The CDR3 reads CASSQYRGWTEAFF. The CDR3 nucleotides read TGCGCCAGCAGCCAATACAGGGGGTGGACTGAAGCTTTCTTT.

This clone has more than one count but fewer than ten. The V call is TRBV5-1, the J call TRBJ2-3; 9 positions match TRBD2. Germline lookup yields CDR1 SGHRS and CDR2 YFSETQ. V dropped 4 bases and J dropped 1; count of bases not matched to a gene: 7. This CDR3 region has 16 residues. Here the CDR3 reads CASSGLSGGRTDTQYF. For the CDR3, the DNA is TGCGCCAGCAGCGGACTTAGCGGGGGCCGCACAGATACGCAGTATTTT.

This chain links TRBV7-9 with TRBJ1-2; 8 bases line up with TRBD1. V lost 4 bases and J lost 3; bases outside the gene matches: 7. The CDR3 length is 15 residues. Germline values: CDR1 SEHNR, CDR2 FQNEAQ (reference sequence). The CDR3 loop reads CASSSQGARDYGYTF. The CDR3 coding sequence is TGTGCCAGCAGCTCGCAGGGGGCGCGGGACTATGGCTACACCTTC.

The DNA of the CDR3 is TGCGCCAGCAGCTTGTTGTCTAGCGGCAACAATGAGCAGTTCTTC. Translated, it gives CASSLLSSGNNEQFF. The rearrangement joins TRBV5-1 to TRBJ2-1; 7 bases align to TRBD2. In germline, CDR1 is SGHRS, CDR2 YFSETQ. The V segment lost 1 base and the J segment 5 bases; nucleotides outside the gene matches: 6. This CDR3 is built from 15 residues.

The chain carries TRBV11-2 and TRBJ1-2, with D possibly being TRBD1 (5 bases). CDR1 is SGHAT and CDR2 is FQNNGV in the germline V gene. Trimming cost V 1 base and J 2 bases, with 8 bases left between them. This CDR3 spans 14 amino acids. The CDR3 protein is CASSLATGNYGYTF. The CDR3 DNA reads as TGTGCCAGCAGCTTAGCCACAGGCAACTATGGCTACACCTTC. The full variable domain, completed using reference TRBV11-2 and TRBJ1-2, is EAGVAQSPRYKIIEKRQSVAFWCNPISGHATLYWYQQILGQGPKLLIQFQNNGVVDDSQLPKDRFSAERLKGVDSTLKIQPAKLEDSAVYLCASSLATGNYGYTFGSGTRLTVV.